This TCR beta chain was profiled in a study of blood T cell repertoires in COVID-19. Study as a whole: Samples came from the United States, Italy and Spain, spanning acute and convalescent COVID-19.

The trim removed 6 bases at V and 3 bases at J, leaving 8 bases unmatched. Germline-derived CDR1 and CDR2 are LNHDA and SQIVND (reference sequence). The CDR3 totals 15 residues. In the original workflow: Amplification of reference gene primers provided the estimated nucleated cell counts. Measured with immunoSEQ multiplex PCR; TCRdb has only the in-frame clones, and not every one. V and J calls and clone size come straight from that table; D and trimming were deduced from the DNA. The sample lists roughly 380,000 clones; 85% were seen once. The chain employs TRBV19 and TRBJ2-5; 9 nucleotides match TRBD1. The sample consisted of peripheral blood. The clonotype comes from a woman under 30 with acute or convalescent COVID-19. DNA of the CDR3: TGTGCCAGTAGACGACCGGGACAGGGAGAAGAGACCCAGTACTTC. Amino acids: CASRRPGQGEETQYF.